This TCR beta chain is drawn from a study of blood T cell repertoires in COVID-19. About the research overall: The United States, Italy and Spain supplied acute and convalescent COVID-19 samples. T cells, B-cell-depleted T cells, or PBMCs supplied cDNA or gDNA.

Original data processing: For nucleated cells, counts were estimated from reference gene primer amplification. TCRdb keeps only in-frame clones here, not all; method: immunoSEQ multiplex PCR. The DNA gave D and trimming, while V, J and clone size come from that table. The profile shows tens of thousands of clones, 75% to 90% of them singletons. This clonotype originated in a woman in her 70s with acute or convalescent COVID-19. The sample comprised peripheral blood.

The CDR3 DNA reads TGTGCCAGCAGTAGACAGGGATCATCTTGGGGCTACACCTTC. Its protein is CASSRQGSSWGYTF. The gene calls are TRBV6-5 and TRBJ1-2; the match to TRBD1 covers 7 bases. V was clipped by 5 bases and J by 8 bases; unmatched bases: 11. Per the germline V gene, CDR1 is MNHEY and CDR2 is SVGAGI. The CDR3 sequence is 14 residues long.